This T cell receptor (beta chain) was sequenced for a study of blood T cell repertoires in COVID-19 (TCRdb year 2020). Describing the broader study: Collaborator samples came from the United States, Italy and Spain and covered acute and convalescent phases of COVID-19. The material from the prospective study consisted of cDNA or gDNA derived from T cells, B-cell-depleted T cells, or PBMCs. The dataset comprised deeply sampled blood TCRbeta repertoires from subjects exposed to, actively infected with, or recovered from COVID-19. The repertoires were made available in a free public database intended to serve as a resource for research on the immune response to SARS-CoV-2. Samples were obtained from the ongoing ImmuneRACE study (first 160 participants) and from over 1,000 subjects provided by 6 global collaborators. Sample metadata almost always included a de-identified subject ID, COVID-19 status, age in years and sex. Where available, HLA class I and class II types were taken from metadata supplied by the sample provider and were not determined by assay-based typing. Beyond this particular receptor, the publication reports: Clinical and demographic metadata were provided uncurated, with the amount varying by source and participant.

After removal of 6 bases from V and 2 bases from J, the junction retains 1 base not matched to a gene. From the cysteine through the phenylalanine, the CDR3 covers 14 amino acids. The only DNA kept is the CDR3, 42 bases in frame from the first base. The germline V gene (reference sequence) gives CDR1 as MNHEY and CDR2 as SMNVEV. TCRbeta CDR3 regions were amplified from genomic DNA by means of the immunoSEQ Assay, a bias-controlled multiplex PCR. Turning to the authors' computational methods: Nucleated cell counts per sample were estimated from amplification of reference gene primers within the assay. Sequence reads were collapsed and filtered to measure the absolute abundance of every unique TCRbeta CDR3 rearrangement. For each sample, productive Simpson clonality was calculated as the square root of Simpson's diversity index across productive rearrangements. TCRdb took over this immuneACCESS table, retaining in-frame rearrangements with V and J assigned. Such tables are incomplete; in checked studies, under half of the missing clones stem from an unresolved V gene, and the remainder is unexplained. The DNA gave D and trimming, while V, J and clone size come from that table. The sample profile shows around 250,000 clones; around 86% of them were found once. Of the sample, about 8.8% falls within the top ten clones.

As for this clone: No cognate antigen has been identified for it. No much larger clone is present one base from it, and per-base qualities are unavailable.

Collaborating institutions collected whole blood in K2EDTA tubes following their own protocols. For TCRbeta analysis, collaborators shipped samples as frozen whole blood, isolated PBMCs, or DNA extracted from either of those sample types. The clonotype comes from a man between 40 and 49 years old with active or convalescent COVID-19. The chain is assembled from TRBV27 and TRBJ2-6, with TRBD1 identical over 7 junction bases. Source material: peripheral blood. The DNA reads TGTGCCAGCAGGCAGGGGGCTGGGGCCAACGTCCTGACTTTC. It codes for CASRQGAGANVLTF.